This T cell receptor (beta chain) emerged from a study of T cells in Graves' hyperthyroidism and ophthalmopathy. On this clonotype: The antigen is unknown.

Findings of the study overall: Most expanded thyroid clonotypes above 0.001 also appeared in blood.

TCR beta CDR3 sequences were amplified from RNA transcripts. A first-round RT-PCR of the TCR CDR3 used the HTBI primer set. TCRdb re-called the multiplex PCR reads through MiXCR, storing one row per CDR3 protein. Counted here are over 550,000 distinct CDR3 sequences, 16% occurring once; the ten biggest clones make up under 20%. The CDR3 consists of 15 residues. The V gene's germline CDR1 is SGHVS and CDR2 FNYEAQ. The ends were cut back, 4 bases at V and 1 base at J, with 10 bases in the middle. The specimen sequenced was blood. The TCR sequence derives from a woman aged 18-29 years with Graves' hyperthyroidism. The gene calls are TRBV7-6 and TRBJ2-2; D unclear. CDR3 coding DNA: TGTGCCAGCAGCTGGCAATGGGGGAACACCGGGGAGCTGTTTTTT. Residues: CASSWQWGNTGELFF.